The 8 T cell receptor beta chains below come from one sample, sequenced in a study of T cell repertoires in cytomegalovirus infection. MiXCR was run by TCRdb on the reads, yielding one entry per CDR3 protein. In the table there are about 450,000 distinct CDR3 sequences, 25% to 40% of which are singletons. The sequencing sample was made of PBMCs. The receptors here all came from a human donor in good health (CMV status not recorded). Some clones in this sample may be carry-over from other donors' samples.

Of note for this clonotype: This may come from a read error, since a much larger clone is one base off. The rearrangement joins TRBV7-2 to TRBJ2-1; a weak D match, TRBD2 (6 bases). The CDR3 length is 15 residues. Per germline, CDR1 SGHTA and CDR2 FQGNSA. CDR3 sequence reads: CASSLRDWFFGEPFF. For the CDR3, the DNA is TGTGCCAGCAGCCTCCGGGACTGGTTCTTTGGTGAGCCGTTCTTC.

This clonotype has ten or more counts. The chain employs TRBV7-2 and TRBJ1-2; TRBD1 matches 7 bases. The V segment lost 1 base and the J segment 2 bases; nucleotides outside the gene matches: 4. Germline values: CDR1 SGHTA, CDR2 FQGNSA. The CDR3 contains 15 residues. The CDR3 region has the DNA TGTGCCAGCAGCTTAGTTCAGGGGGGGAACTATGGCTACACCTTC. Translated: CASSLVQGGNYGYTF.

V gene TRBV2 combines with J gene TRBJ2-5; D may be TRBD2 (6 bases). Deletions cut 8 bases from V and 1 base from J, with 8 bases between. This CDR3 region has 12 residues. CDR1 and CDR2 from the germline V gene are SNHLY and FYNNEI. The DNA for the CDR3 is TGTGCCAGCTACGGGGGCCAAGAGACCCAGTACTTC. Translating it yields CASYGGQETQYF.

The genes are TRBV2 and TRBJ2-2; 7 bases line up with TRBD1. J lost 7 bases, V lost 11 bases, and 13 bases had no gene match. Germline CDR1 SNHLY, CDR2 FYNNEI. The CDR3 length is 14 residues. CDR3 nucleotides: TGTGCCGCCAGCACTCAGGGGGTGGTCGGGGAGCTGTTTTTT. Protein product: CAASTQGVVGELFF.

J is TRBJ1-4 and V is TRBV27, with D perhaps TRBD1 (6 bases). Germline V gene lookup returns CDR1 MNHEY and CDR2 SMNVEV (reference sequence). This CDR3 is 16 amino acids long. Trimming left V 2 bases short and J 7 bases short, with 17 bases between. CDR3 in amino acids: CASSLGTALGAEKLFF. CDR3 sequence (DNA): TGTGCCAGCAGTTTAGGGACGGCCCTGGGGGCTGAAAAACTGTTTTTT.

Turning to this clonotype: One end of the junction is discordant with germline, which a read error may explain. This chain connects TRBV4-1 to TRBJ1-2; TRBD1 might be the D (5 bases). The CDR3 spans 15 residues. CDR1 and CDR2 from the germline V gene are MGHRA and YSYEKL. The CDR3 sequence: CASSQEGVDNYVYTF. The DNA for the CDR3 is TGCGCCAGCAGCCAAGAGGGGGTTGACAACTATGTCTACACCTTC.

The V gene is TRBV20-1, the J gene TRBJ2-1; D not resolved. With 0 bases removed from V and 8 bases from J, the gap between germline ends came to 14 bases. The germline V gene encodes CDR1 DFQATT and CDR2 SNEGSKA (reference sequence). The CDR3 covers 14 residues. The CDR3 loop reads CSARDAWAIHEQFF. In nucleotides, the CDR3 is TGCAGTGCTAGAGACGCATGGGCAATTCATGAGCAGTTCTTC.

The rearrangement uses TRBV28 and TRBJ1-3, with D maybe TRBD1 (6 bases). Germline lookup yields CDR1 MDHEN and CDR2 SYDVKM. Trimming took off 6 bases at V and 2 bases at J, with 20 bases between the two ends. CDR3 size: 17 residues. The chain's CDR3 is CASSQTIGGRTGNTIYF. The DNA of the CDR3 is TGTGCCAGCAGCCAGACCATTGGGGGGCGAACTGGAAACACCATATATTTT.